This record concerns one T cell receptor (beta chain) sequence. Assay: immunoSEQ multiplex PCR; the TCRdb copy retains only in-frame clones and omits some. The table includes 100,000 or so clones, 80% to 95% detected once. This record belongs to a study of blood T cell repertoires in COVID-19. Turning to the study itself: Sources were T cells, B-cell-depleted T cells, or PBMCs; the material itself was cDNA or gDNA.

V was pared by 5 bases and J by 4 bases, with 11 bases between. This CDR3 is built from 13 residues. The germline V gene encodes CDR1 MNHEY and CDR2 SMNVEV (reference sequence). Sequenced input: peripheral blood. This sequence originates from a man in his 70s with acute or convalescent COVID-19. The chain carries TRBV27 and TRBJ1-2, with TRBD1 as a possible D gene (6 bases). In DNA form, the CDR3 reads TGTGCCAGCAGTCGAGGACAGCCCTATGGCTACACCTTC. Its translation: CASSRGQPYGYTF.